The 6 T cell receptor beta chains below come from one sample, sequenced in a study of cytomegalovirus exposure and HLA in healthy donors. 60 Vbeta and 13 Jbeta primers were used in PCR. TCRdb keeps only in-frame clones here, not all; method: immunoSEQ multiplex PCR. This sample carries roughly 98,000 clones, roughly 79% of them seen once, and the ten largest clones take 13% to 15%. The sequencing input was PBMCs. The receptors come from a woman aged 70-85 years in good health and CMV-seropositive.

The J gene is TRBJ2-1, the V gene TRBV15; TRBD1 matches at 9 bases. The ends lost 0 bases at V and 6 bases at J; junction bases unmatched: 6. The CDR3 has 16 amino acids. Germline CDR1 is LNHNV and CDR2 is YYDKDF (reference sequence). The CDR3 protein is CATSRDPGTGSNEQFF. CDR3 DNA: TGTGCCACCAGCAGAGATCCAGGGACAGGGTCCAATGAGCAGTTCTTC.

V and J are TRBV27 and TRBJ2-7; D ambiguous. V gave up 5 bases and J gave up 3 bases, with 17 bases separating them. The germline V gene encodes CDR1 MNHEY and CDR2 SMNVEV (reference sequence). The CDR3 length is 15 residues. This CDR3 reads CASSPFLGSNYEQYF. In nucleotides, the CDR3 is TGTGCCAGCAGTCCCTTTCTGGGCAGCAACTACGAGCAGTACTTC.

This chain links TRBV2 with TRBJ2-5; the D is unclear. The closer fit of TRBJ2-7 to the DNA end suggests the J call may be wrong. The CDR3 sequence is 16 residues long. Germline V CDR1 and CDR2: SNHLY, FYNNEI. The CDR3 here is CASSEDPSFWLYEQYF. CDR3 sequence (DNA): TGTGCCAGCAGTGAAGACCCGTCCTTCTGGTTATACGAGCAGTACTTC.

The chain links TRBV10-1 to TRBJ2-1; 10 positions agree with TRBD2. Trimming cost V 3 bases and J 0 bases; bases outside gene matches: 5. Germline CDR1 WNHNN, CDR2 SYGVQD (reference sequence). CDR3 size: 17 residues. The CDR3 protein is CASSESSSGSSYNEQFF. The CDR3 nucleotides read TGCGCCAGCAGTGAATCCTCTAGCGGGAGCTCCTACAATGAGCAGTTCTTC.

The gene calls are TRBV7-9 and TRBJ1-2; a weak D match, TRBD1 (5 bases). CDR1 and CDR2 (germline): SEHNR, FQNEAQ (reference sequence). The CDR3 is 14 amino acids. Trimming took 8 bases from V and 0 from J, leaving 13 bases between them. The CDR3 region has the DNA TGTGCCAGCGGGGGGAGCTCCACTAACTATGGCTACACCTTC. This codes for CASGGSSTNYGYTF.

This clone was recorded once. This chain uses TRBV5-1 with TRBJ2-1; 7 bases are shared with TRBD2. Germline-derived CDR1 and CDR2 are SGHRS and YFSETQ. V was pared by 4 bases and J by 4 bases, with 5 bases of the junction left unmatched. This CDR3 region has 14 residues. The chain's CDR3 is CASSAGTNYNEQFF. The CDR3 DNA reads as TGCGCCAGCAGCGCCGGGACTAATTACAATGAGCAGTTCTTC. The full variable domain, its missing parts supplied by reference TRBV5-1 and TRBJ2-1, is KAGVTQTPRYLIKTRGQQVTLSCSPISGHRSVSWYQQTPGQGLQFLFEYFSETQRNKGNFPGRFSGRQFSNSRSEMNVSTLELGDSALYLCASSAGTNYNEQFFGPGTRLTVL.